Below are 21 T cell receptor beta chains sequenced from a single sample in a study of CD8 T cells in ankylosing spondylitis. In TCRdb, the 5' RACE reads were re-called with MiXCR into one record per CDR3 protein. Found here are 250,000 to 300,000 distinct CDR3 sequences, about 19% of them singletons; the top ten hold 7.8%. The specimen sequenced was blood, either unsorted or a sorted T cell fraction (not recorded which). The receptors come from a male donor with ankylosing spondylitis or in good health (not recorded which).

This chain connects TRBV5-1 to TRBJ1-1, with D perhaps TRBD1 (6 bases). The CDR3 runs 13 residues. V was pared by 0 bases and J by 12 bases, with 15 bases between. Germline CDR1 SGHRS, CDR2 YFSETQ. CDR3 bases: TGCGCCAGCAGCTTGGAACAGGGCGGAAGGACTTTCTTT. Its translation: CASSLEQGGRTFF.

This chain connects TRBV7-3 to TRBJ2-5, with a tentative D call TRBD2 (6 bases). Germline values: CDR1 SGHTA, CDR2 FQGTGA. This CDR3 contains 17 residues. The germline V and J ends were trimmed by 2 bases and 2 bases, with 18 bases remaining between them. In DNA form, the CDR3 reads TGTGCCAGCAGCTTAGGATTAGGAGGGGCGGCTCAAGAGACCCAGTACTTC. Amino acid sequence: CASSLGLGGAAQETQYF.

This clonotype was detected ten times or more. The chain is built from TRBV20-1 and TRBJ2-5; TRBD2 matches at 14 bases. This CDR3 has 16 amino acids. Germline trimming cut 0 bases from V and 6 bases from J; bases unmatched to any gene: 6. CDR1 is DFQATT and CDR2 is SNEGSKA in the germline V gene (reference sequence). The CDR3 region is CSARDTTSGGAKTQYF. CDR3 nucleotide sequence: TGCAGTGCTAGAGACACGACTAGCGGGGGGGCAAAGACCCAGTACTTC.

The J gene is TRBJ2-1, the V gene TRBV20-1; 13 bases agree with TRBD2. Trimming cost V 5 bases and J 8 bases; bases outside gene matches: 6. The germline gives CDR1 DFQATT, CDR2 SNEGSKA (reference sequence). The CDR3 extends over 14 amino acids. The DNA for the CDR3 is TGCAGTGCTTCCGGGACTAGCGGGACCCATGAGCAGTTCTTC. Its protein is CSASGTSGTHEQFF.

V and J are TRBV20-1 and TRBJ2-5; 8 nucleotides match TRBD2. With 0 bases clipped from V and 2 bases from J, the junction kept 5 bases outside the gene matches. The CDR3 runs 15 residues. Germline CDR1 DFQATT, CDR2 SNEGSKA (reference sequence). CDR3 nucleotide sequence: TGCAGTGCTAGAGATGGTAGCGGGGTTCAAGAGACCCAGTACTTC. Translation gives CSARDGSGVQETQYF.

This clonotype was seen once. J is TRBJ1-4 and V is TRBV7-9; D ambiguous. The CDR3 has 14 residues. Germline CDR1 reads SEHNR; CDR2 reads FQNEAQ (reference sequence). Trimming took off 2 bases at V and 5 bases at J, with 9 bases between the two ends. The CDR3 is CASSLLAANEKLFF. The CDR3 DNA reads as TGTGCCAGCAGCTTATTGGCCGCGAATGAAAAACTGTTTTTT.

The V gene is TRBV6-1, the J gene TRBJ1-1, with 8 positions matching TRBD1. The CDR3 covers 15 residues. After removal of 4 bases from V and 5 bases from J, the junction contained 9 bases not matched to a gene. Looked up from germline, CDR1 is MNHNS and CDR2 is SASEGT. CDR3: CASSGQGALGTEAFF. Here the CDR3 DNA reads TGTGCCAGCAGTGGGCAGGGGGCATTGGGAACTGAAGCTTTCTTT.

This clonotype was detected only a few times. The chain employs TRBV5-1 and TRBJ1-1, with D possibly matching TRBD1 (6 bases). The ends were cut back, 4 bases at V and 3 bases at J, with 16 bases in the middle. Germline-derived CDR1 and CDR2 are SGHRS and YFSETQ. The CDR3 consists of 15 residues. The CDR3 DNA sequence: TGCGCCAGCAGCCCCCGACAGGTTGTGGACACTGAAGCTTTCTTT. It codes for CASSPRQVVDTEAFF.

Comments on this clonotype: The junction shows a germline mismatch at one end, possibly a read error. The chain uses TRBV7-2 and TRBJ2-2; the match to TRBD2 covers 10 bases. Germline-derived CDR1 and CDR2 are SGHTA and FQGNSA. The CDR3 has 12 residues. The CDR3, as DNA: TGCTTAGCGGGAGGGAACACCGGGGAGCTGTTTTTT. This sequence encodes CLAGGNTGELFF.

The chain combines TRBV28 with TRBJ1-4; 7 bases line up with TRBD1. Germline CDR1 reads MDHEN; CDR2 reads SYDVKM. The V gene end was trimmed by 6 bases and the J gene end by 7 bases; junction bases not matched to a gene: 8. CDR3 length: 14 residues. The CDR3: CASRPTGNAEKLFF. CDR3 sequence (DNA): TGTGCCAGCAGGCCGACAGGGAACGCTGAAAAACTGTTTTTT. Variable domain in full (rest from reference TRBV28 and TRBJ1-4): DVKVTQSSRYLVKRTGEKVFLECVQDMDHENMFWYRQDPGLGLRLIYFSYDVKMKEKGDIPEGYSVSREKKERFSLILESASTNQTSMYLCASRPTGNAEKLFFGSGTQLSVL.

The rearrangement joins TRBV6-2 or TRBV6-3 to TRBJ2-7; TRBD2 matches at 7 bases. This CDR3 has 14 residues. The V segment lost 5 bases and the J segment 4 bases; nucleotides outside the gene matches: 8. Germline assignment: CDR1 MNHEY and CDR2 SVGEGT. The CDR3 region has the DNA TGTGCCAGCAGTGATCCTAGCGGAAATTACGAGCAGTACGTC. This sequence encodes CASSDPSGNYEQYV.

The CDR3 loop is CASSGTGGITGELFF. The CDR3 DNA is TGTGCCAGCAGTGGGACAGGGGGCATTACCGGGGAGCTGTTTTTT. The V call is TRBV2, the J call TRBJ2-2, with 11 positions matching TRBD1. The CDR3 is made up of 15 amino acids. Germline V gene sequence: CDR1 SNHLY, CDR2 FYNNEI. V lost 4 bases to trimming and J lost 5 bases; unmatched junction nucleotides: 3.

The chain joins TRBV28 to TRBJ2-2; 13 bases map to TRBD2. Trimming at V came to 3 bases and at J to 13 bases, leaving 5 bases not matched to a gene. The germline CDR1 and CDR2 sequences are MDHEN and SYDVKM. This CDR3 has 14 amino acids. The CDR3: CASSLRTSGRVLFF. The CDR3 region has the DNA TGTGCCAGCAGTTTGAGGACTAGCGGGAGAGTGCTGTTTTTT.

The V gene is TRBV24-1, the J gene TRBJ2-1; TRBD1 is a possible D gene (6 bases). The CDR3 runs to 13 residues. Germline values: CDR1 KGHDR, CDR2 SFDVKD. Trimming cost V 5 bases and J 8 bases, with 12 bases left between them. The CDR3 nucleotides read TGTGCCACCAGTGCAGGGGCTAGGGATGAGCAGTTCTTC. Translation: CATSAGARDEQFF.

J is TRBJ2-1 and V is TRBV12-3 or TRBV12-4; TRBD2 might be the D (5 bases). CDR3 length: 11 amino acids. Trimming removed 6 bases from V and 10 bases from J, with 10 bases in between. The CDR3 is CASSPRVEQFF. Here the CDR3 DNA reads TGTGCCAGCAGCCCGCGGGTGGAGCAGTTCTTC.

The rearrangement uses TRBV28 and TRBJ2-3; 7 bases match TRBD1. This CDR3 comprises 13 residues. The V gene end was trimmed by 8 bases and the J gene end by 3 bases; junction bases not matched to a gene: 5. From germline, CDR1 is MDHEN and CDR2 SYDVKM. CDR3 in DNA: TGTGCCAGCGAAGGGGGCGGTACAGATACGCAGTATTTT. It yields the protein CASEGGGTDTQYF.

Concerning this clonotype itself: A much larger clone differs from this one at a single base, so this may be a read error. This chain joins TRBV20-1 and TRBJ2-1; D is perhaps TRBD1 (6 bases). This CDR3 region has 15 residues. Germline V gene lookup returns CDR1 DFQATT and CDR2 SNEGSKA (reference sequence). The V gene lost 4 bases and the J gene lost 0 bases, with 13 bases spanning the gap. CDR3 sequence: CSAKLQGSSYNEQFF. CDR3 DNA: TGCAGTGCTAAACTCCAGGGGTCCTCCTACAATGAGCAGTTCTTC.

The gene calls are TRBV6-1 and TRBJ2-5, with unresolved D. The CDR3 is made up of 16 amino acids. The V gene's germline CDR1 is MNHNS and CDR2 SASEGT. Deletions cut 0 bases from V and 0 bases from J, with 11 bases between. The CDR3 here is CASSEALGSYQETQYF. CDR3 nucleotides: TGTGCCAGCAGTGAAGCCCTCGGAAGTTACCAAGAGACCCAGTACTTC.

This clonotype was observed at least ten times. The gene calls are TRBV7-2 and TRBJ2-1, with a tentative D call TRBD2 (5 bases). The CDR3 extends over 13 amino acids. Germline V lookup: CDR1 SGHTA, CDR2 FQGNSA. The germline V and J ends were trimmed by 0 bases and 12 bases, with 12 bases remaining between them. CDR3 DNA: TGTGCCAGCAGCTTAGCCACTAGGAATCGGCAGTTCTTC. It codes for CASSLATRNRQFF.

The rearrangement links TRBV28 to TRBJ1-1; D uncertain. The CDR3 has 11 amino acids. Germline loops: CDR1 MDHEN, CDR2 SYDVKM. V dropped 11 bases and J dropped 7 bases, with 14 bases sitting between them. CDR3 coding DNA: TGTGCCCTCGGCACCTTAGGTGAAGCTTTCTTT. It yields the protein CALGTLGEAFF.

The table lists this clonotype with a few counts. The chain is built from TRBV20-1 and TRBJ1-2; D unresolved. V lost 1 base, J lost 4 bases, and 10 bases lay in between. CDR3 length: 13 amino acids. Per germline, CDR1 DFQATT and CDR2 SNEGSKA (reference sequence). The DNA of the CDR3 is TGCAGTGCTAGAGGCGGAGCTAGCTATGGCTACACCTTC. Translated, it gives CSARGGASYGYTF.